These 29 T cell receptor beta chains share one sample of origin, sequenced in a study of cytomegalovirus exposure and HLA in healthy donors. 13 Jbeta primers and 60 Vbeta primers were used for the PCR. Only in-frame clones appear in the TCRdb table, and some are missing; sequencing was by immunoSEQ multiplex PCR. The sample has under 200,000 clones, 79% seen once. Sample: PBMCs. These receptor sequences come from a woman between 40 and 55 years old in good health and CMV-seronegative.

A note on this clone: An end of the junction differs from the germline gene, which may be a read error. The chain carries TRBV10-3 and TRBJ2-7, with a possible D match to TRBD1 (6 bases). The CDR3 has 15 amino acids. Per the germline V gene, CDR1 is ENHRY and CDR2 is SYGVKD. CDR3 coding DNA: TGTGCCAGCAGTCCCCTCGGTGGGGGCGGGTACGAGCAGTACTTC. Residues: CASSPLGGGGYEQYF.

As DNA, the CDR3 is TGTGCCAGCAGCTTGCCCGGGGAGACCCAGTACTTC. Translated: CASSLPGETQYF. The rearrangement joins TRBV7-9 to TRBJ2-5, with D uncertain. Trimming removed 3 bases at V and 5 bases at J, with 7 bases between. The CDR3 sequence is 12 residues long. Germline V CDR1 and CDR2: SEHNR, FQNEAQ (reference sequence).

The V gene is TRBV5-1, the J gene TRBJ2-3; D is perhaps TRBD1 (6 bases). Trimming took off 7 bases at V and 2 bases at J, with 17 bases between the two ends. The CDR3 is 15 residues long. Germline loops: CDR1 SGHRS, CDR2 YFSETQ. The CDR3: CASWEKGHPTDTQYF. The CDR3, as DNA: TGCGCCAGCTGGGAAAAGGGACACCCCACAGATACGCAGTATTTT.

This clone was picked up a small number of times. CDR3 sequence reads: CASSFLAGNYNEQFF. Written as DNA, the CDR3 is TGCGCCAGCAGCTTCCTAGCGGGGAACTACAATGAGCAGTTCTTC. The V and J genes are TRBV5-1 and TRBJ2-1, with 9 nucleotides matching TRBD2. CDR3 length: 15 amino acids. Germline trimming cut 2 bases from V and 3 bases from J; bases unmatched to any gene: 3. Germline V gene data show CDR1 as SGHRS and CDR2 as YFSETQ.

This rearrangement joins TRBV30 to TRBJ1-2; D is perhaps TRBD1 (5 bases). The CDR3 is 12 amino acids. Germline values: CDR1 GTSNPN, CDR2 SVGIG (reference sequence). V gave up 0 bases and J gave up 4 bases, with 6 bases separating them. In nucleotides, the CDR3 is TGTGCCTGGAGTGTAGGGGCCTATGGCTACACCTTC. Translation gives CAWSVGAYGYTF. The whole variable domain, remainder taken from reference TRBV30 and TRBJ1-2, is SQTIHQWPATLVQPVGSPLSLECTVEGTSNPNLYWYRQAAGRGLQLLFYSVGIGQISSEVPQNLSASRPQDRQFILSSKKLLLSDSGFYLCAWSVGAYGYTFGSGTRLTVV.

V is TRBV9 and J is TRBJ2-1; 7 positions agree with TRBD1. The CDR3 runs to 14 residues. In germline, CDR1 is SGDLS, CDR2 YYNGEE. The ends lost 0 bases at V and 6 bases at J; junction bases unmatched: 3. The CDR3: CASSVGGQPNEQFF. CDR3 nucleotide sequence: TGTGCCAGCAGCGTAGGGGGACAGCCCAATGAGCAGTTCTTC.

The sample holds a few counts of this clone. The V gene is TRBV7-9, the J gene TRBJ1-2; a possible D gene is TRBD1 (6 bases). The ends were cut back, 0 bases at V and 2 bases at J, with 13 bases in the middle. The CDR3 extends over 16 amino acids. Germline CDR1 and CDR2: SEHNR and FQNEAQ (reference sequence). Here the CDR3 reads CASSLATTGRNYGYTF. As DNA, the CDR3 is TGTGCCAGCAGCTTAGCAACGACAGGCCGAAACTATGGCTACACCTTC.

The V call is TRBV28, the J call TRBJ2-1, with D possibly matching TRBD2 (5 bases). V lost 2 bases and J 10 bases, leaving 24 bases between the germline ends. The CDR3 spans 17 residues. Germline values: CDR1 MDHEN, CDR2 SYDVKM. CDR3 loop: CASSLDPPLERRKEQFF. DNA for the CDR3: TGTGCCAGCAGTTTAGACCCCCCTCTTGAGCGGCGGAAAGAGCAGTTCTTC.

V usage is TRBV6-6 and J usage is TRBJ2-5, with 8 bases aligning to TRBD2. V was clipped by 6 bases and J by 4 bases; unmatched bases: 4. Germline V gene data show CDR1 as MNHNY and CDR2 as SVGAGI (reference sequence). The CDR3 has 13 amino acids. This CDR3 is CASRSAGGETQYF. CDR3 in DNA: TGTGCCAGCAGAAGCGCGGGGGGAGAGACCCAGTACTTC.

This sequence joins TRBV28 and TRBJ2-3; 10 bases are a match to TRBD1. Germline-derived CDR1 and CDR2 are MDHEN and SYDVKM. Trimming at V came to 4 bases and at J to 1 base, leaving 2 bases not matched to a gene. The CDR3 has 15 amino acids. CDR3: CASSSGQGGTDTQYF. CDR3 coding DNA: TGTGCCAGCAGTTCTGGACAGGGGGGCACAGATACGCAGTATTTT.

The chain links TRBV6-5 to TRBJ2-5; 10 bases fit TRBD1. The V and J ends lost 8 bases and 6 bases, in that order; junction bases with no gene match: 6. This CDR3 comprises 13 residues. Per the germline V gene, CDR1 is MNHEY and CDR2 is SVGAGI. The CDR3 is CASRGTGEKTQYF. The CDR3 DNA reads TGTGCCAGCCGAGGGACAGGGGAGAAGACCCAGTACTTC.

The rearrangement links TRBV27 to TRBJ2-6, with 11 bases fitting TRBD1. After removal of 3 bases from V and 1 base from J, the junction contained 5 bases not matched to a gene. This CDR3 has 18 amino acids. The germline gives CDR1 MNHEY, CDR2 SMNVEV (reference sequence). CDR3 amino acids: CASSLSRDRGSGANVLTF. CDR3 DNA sequence: TGTGCCAGCAGTTTGTCCCGGGACAGGGGGTCTGGGGCCAACGTCCTGACTTTC.

The chain combines TRBV11-3 with TRBJ2-2; D not resolved. The CDR3 is 14 amino acids. Trimming shortened V by 5 bases and J by 4 bases, and 11 bases separated the two germline ends. The germline V gene encodes CDR1 SGHNT and CDR2 YENEEA. The chain's CDR3 is CASSPQTPTGELFF. In DNA form, the CDR3 reads TGTGCCAGCAGCCCCCAGACACCCACCGGGGAGCTGTTTTTT.

Ten or more counts support this clone. This chain uses TRBV7-3 with TRBJ2-1, with TRBD2 identical over 7 bases. This CDR3 has 16 residues. J gave up 6 bases and V 3 bases, and 11 bases lay outside the gene matches. Germline V CDR1 and CDR2: SGHTA, FQGTGA. CDR3 protein: CASSFPAGRASNEQFF. For the CDR3, the DNA is TGTGCCAGCAGCTTCCCTGCGGGGAGGGCTTCCAATGAGCAGTTCTTC.

The chain has TRBV4-3 and TRBJ2-7; 7 nucleotides line up with TRBD1. The V gene end was trimmed by 1 base and the J gene end by 2 bases; junction bases not matched to a gene: 11. Germline lookup yields CDR1 LGHNA and CDR2 YSLEER. The CDR3 sequence is 17 residues long. CDR3 sequence: CASSQGDSILGTYEQYF. The DNA of the CDR3 is TGCGCCAGCAGCCAAGGGGACAGTATATTAGGGACCTACGAGCAGTACTTC.

V gene TRBV4-2 combines with J gene TRBJ2-5; TRBD1 agrees at 8 bases. Germline CDR1 and CDR2: LGHNA and YNFKEQ. Trimming took 6 bases from V and 4 from J; bases not matched to a gene: 7. The CDR3 sequence is 14 residues long. In DNA, the CDR3 is TGTGCCAGCAGTGAGACAGGGGCGGGAGAGACCCAGTACTTC. Its protein product is CASSETGAGETQYF.

The rearrangement joins TRBV5-1 to TRBJ1-4, with TRBD1 matching over 8 bases. The V gene end was trimmed by 3 bases and the J gene end by 8 bases; junction bases not matched to a gene: 9. Germline CDR1 is SGHRS and CDR2 is YFSETQ. This CDR3 has 15 amino acids. The CDR3 region has the DNA TGCGCCAGCAGCTACCAGACAGGGGAGAGGGAAAAACTGTTTTTT. It translates to CASSYQTGEREKLFF.

The genes are TRBV7-6 and TRBJ2-1, with D possibly TRBD1 on 5 matching bases. Germline V gene data show CDR1 as SGHVS and CDR2 as FNYEAQ. The CDR3 totals 16 residues. V shed 1 base and J shed 3 bases, with 13 bases lying between them. CDR3 nucleotides: TGTGCCAGCAGCTTAGAGGGCGGACATTACTACAATGAGCAGTTCTTC. This codes for CASSLEGGHYYNEQFF.

This clone was counted a single time. CDR3 DNA: TGTGCCAGCAACAGGGATTTCGGGGAGCTGTTTTTT. This codes for CASNRDFGELFF. The chain has TRBV25-1 and TRBJ2-2, with D tentatively TRBD1 (6 bases). Germline V gene sequence: CDR1 MGHDK, CDR2 SYGVNS. The CDR3 extends over 12 amino acids. Deletions cut 7 bases from V and 7 bases from J, with 10 bases between.

This sequence joins TRBV7-2 and TRBJ1-1, with D uncertain. This CDR3 is built from 14 residues. Germline V gene data show CDR1 as SGHTA and CDR2 as FQGNSA. V shed 5 bases and J shed 1 base, with 11 bases lying between them. CDR3 in amino acids: CASSRAGPNTEAFF. The CDR3 coding sequence is TGTGCCAGCAGCCGAGCGGGCCCGAACACTGAAGCTTTCTTT.

J is TRBJ2-2 and V is TRBV10-3; TRBD1 is a possible D gene (7 bases). The length of the CDR3 is 14 residues. Germline V gene sequence: CDR1 ENHRY, CDR2 SYGVKD. The V end was cut by 11 bases, the J end by 5 bases, with 18 bases between. In DNA form, the CDR3 reads TGTGCCCTCCCCAGGGGGACTCGGACCGGGGAGCTGTTTTTT. Amino acid sequence: CALPRGTRTGELFF.

The chain carries TRBV4-3 and TRBJ1-5; unclear D gene. This CDR3 contains 17 residues. Trimming removed 2 bases at V and 0 bases at J, with 14 bases between. CDR1 and CDR2 from the germline V gene are LGHNA and YSLEER. Here the CDR3 DNA reads TGCGCCAGCAGCCAATCCCGTATTAGCGGTAGCAATCAGCCCCAGCATTTT. Translating gives CASSQSRISGSNQPQHF.

This chain uses TRBV19 with TRBJ2-7; the D is unclear. CDR1 and CDR2 from the germline V gene are LNHDA and SQIVND (reference sequence). V was shortened by 1 base and J by 5 bases, with 3 bases between the two germline ends. CDR3 length: 11 amino acids. The CDR3 region is CASSIAHEQYF. In DNA form, the CDR3 reads TGTGCCAGTAGTATAGCTCACGAGCAGTACTTC.

This chain connects TRBV5-1 to TRBJ2-1; no definite D call. The germline V gene has CDR1 SGHRS and CDR2 YFSETQ. Trimming removed 5 bases at V and 4 bases at J, with 10 bases between. This CDR3 comprises 13 residues. The CDR3, as DNA: TGCGCCAGCAGTCAGTGGTCTTACAATGAGCAGTTCTTC. Its protein is CASSQWSYNEQFF. Combining the CDR3 with reference TRBV5-1 and TRBJ2-1 gives the whole variable domain KAGVTQTPRYLIKTRGQQVTLSCSPISGHRSVSWYQQTPGQGLQFLFEYFSETQRNKGNFPGRFSGRQFSNSRSEMNVSTLELGDSALYLCASSQWSYNEQFFGPGTRLTVL.

The chain couples TRBV11-3 to TRBJ1-3; unclear D gene. CDR1 is SGHNT, CDR2 YENEEA, per germline. V was clipped by 1 base and J by 4 bases, with 8 bases between them. The CDR3 contains 14 residues. CDR3 in DNA: TGTGCCAGCAGCTTAGGCTCCCAGGGAAACACCATATATTTT. Translation gives CASSLGSQGNTIYF.

The V call is TRBV19, the J call TRBJ2-5; 12 bases map to TRBD2. With 3 bases clipped from V and 4 bases from J, the junction kept 6 bases outside the gene matches. The CDR3 runs to 16 residues. Germline assignment: CDR1 LNHDA and CDR2 SQIVND (reference sequence). The CDR3 spells CASSMYRGLAGETQYF. The CDR3 nucleotides read TGTGCCAGTAGTATGTACAGGGGACTAGCGGGAGAGACCCAGTACTTC.

This clone turned up a few times. The CDR3, as DNA: TGTGCCAGCAACCCACAGGTCTCTGGGGCCAACGTCCTGACTTTC. Residues: CASNPQVSGANVLTF. V gene TRBV6-6 combines with J gene TRBJ2-6, with a possible D match to TRBD1 (5 bases). Trimming cost V 7 bases and J 0 bases, with 10 bases left between them. The CDR3 loop spans 15 amino acids. From germline, CDR1 is MNHNY and CDR2 SVGAGI (reference sequence).

The DNA of the CDR3 is TGTGCCAGCAGCCTTTGGAGCGGGAAGGAGACCCAGTACTTC. Translated: CASSLWSGKETQYF. This rearrangement joins TRBV7-9 to TRBJ2-5; 7 nucleotides align to TRBD2. The CDR3 runs to 14 residues. Germline V gene lookup returns CDR1 SEHNR and CDR2 FQNEAQ (reference sequence). With 5 bases clipped from V and 5 bases from J, the junction kept 8 bases outside the gene matches.

This rearrangement joins TRBV7-2 to TRBJ2-7; D gene ambiguous. From germline, CDR1 is SGHTA and CDR2 FQGNSA. The V and J ends lost 6 bases and 3 bases respectively, with 6 bases between them. The CDR3 runs 11 residues. Here the CDR3 reads CASSLRYEQYF. The CDR3 DNA reads TGTGCCAGCAGTTTGCGCTACGAGCAGTACTTC.